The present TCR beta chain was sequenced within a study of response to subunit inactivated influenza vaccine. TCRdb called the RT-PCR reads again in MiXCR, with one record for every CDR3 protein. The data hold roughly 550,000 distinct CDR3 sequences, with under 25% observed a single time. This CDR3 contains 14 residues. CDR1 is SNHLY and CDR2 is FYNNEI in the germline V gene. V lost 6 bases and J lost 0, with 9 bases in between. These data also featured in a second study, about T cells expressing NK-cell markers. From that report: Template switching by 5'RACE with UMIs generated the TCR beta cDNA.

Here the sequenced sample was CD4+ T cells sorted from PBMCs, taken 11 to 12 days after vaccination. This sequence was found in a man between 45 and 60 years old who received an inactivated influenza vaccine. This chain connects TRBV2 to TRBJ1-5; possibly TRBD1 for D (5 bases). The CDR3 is CASRLDTSNQPQHF. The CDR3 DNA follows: TGTGCCAGCAGGCTGGACACTAGCAATCAGCCCCAGCATTTT.